The 27 T cell receptor beta chains given below trace back to one sample, sequenced in a study of shared clonotypes between healthy human individuals. Only in-frame clones appear in the TCRdb table, and some are missing; sequencing was by immunoSEQ multiplex PCR. The sample shows millions of clones, approximately 94% of them seen only once. Material: naive CD4+ T cells sorted from blood. Subset of the sample: CD45RA+ positively selected. Receptors originate from a man aged 18 to 35 in good health.

The rearrangement joins TRBV29-1 to TRBJ2-7, with D uncertain. CDR1 is SQVTM, CDR2 ANQGSEA, per germline. The ends were cut back, 2 bases at V and 7 bases at J, with 9 bases in the middle. CDR3 length: 11 amino acids. CDR3 nucleotide sequence: TGCAGCGTTGAAACGTTAGGGGAGCAGTACTTC. This translates into CSVETLGEQYF.

The chain uses TRBV6-1 and TRBJ2-5; no reliable D call. The CDR3 is 14 residues long. Trimming shortened V by 4 bases and J by 2 bases, and 11 bases separated the two germline ends. CDR1 MNHNS and CDR2 SASEGT come from the germline V gene. The CDR3 loop reads CASSVGGKQETQYF. CDR3 DNA sequence: TGTGCCAGCAGTGTCGGCGGTAAACAAGAGACCCAGTACTTC.

On this clone: Additional DNA sequences in this sample encode the identical CDR3. The chain employs TRBV5-4 and TRBJ2-1; TRBD2 agrees at 13 bases. The germline V gene encodes CDR1 SGHNT and CDR2 YYREEE (reference sequence). Trimming removed 4 bases from V and 5 bases from J; junction bases left unmatched: 3. The CDR3 has 15 amino acids. The CDR3 protein is CASSLGLAGNNEQFF. In DNA, the CDR3 is TGTGCCAGCAGCCTGGGACTAGCGGGAAACAATGAGCAGTTCTTC.

This clone was detected only once. This sequence joins TRBV5-1 and TRBJ2-3, with TRBD1 matching 7 bases. Germline assignment: CDR1 SGHRS and CDR2 YFSETQ. This CDR3 has 15 residues. V shed 4 bases and J 2 bases; nucleotides not matched to a gene: 7. The CDR3 bases are TGCGCCAGCAGCCCGACAGGGAGTGACACAGATACGCAGTATTTT. Residues: CASSPTGSDTDTQYF.

The chain recombines TRBV15 with TRBJ1-6; TRBD1 matches at 7 bases. The CDR3 runs 16 residues. After removal of 0 bases from V and 5 bases from J, the junction contained 4 bases not matched to a gene. Germline CDR1 reads LNHNV; CDR2 reads YYDKDF (reference sequence). The CDR3 DNA reads as TGTGCCACCAGCAGAGATACGGGACAGAATAATTCACCCCTCCACTTT. As protein: CATSRDTGQNNSPLHF.

The DNA of the CDR3 is TGTGCCAGCAGTTTAGGTGGGAGTCTAAACACTGAAGCTTTCTTT. The encoded protein is CASSLGGSLNTEAFF. This chain joins TRBV28 and TRBJ1-1, with D unclear. The CDR3 is made up of 15 amino acids. The germline V gene encodes CDR1 MDHEN and CDR2 SYDVKM. V lost 2 bases to trimming and J lost 2 bases, with 12 bases between them.

V and J are TRBV6-5 and TRBJ2-5; D is perhaps TRBD2 (6 bases). The J call is uncertain, as TRBJ2-7 better fits the DNA end. CDR3 length: 14 amino acids. Germline CDR1 and CDR2: MNHEY and SVGAGI. CDR3 in amino acids: CASSYTPAGYEQYF. The CDR3 DNA follows: TGTGCCAGCAGTTATACCCCAGCGGGCTACGAGCAGTACTTC.

V gene TRBV2 combines with J gene TRBJ2-1, with 7 bases fitting TRBD2. Germline lookup yields CDR1 SNHLY and CDR2 FYNNEI. V lost 1 base, J lost 1 base, and 1 base stayed unmatched. The CDR3 is made up of 15 amino acids. The chain's CDR3 is CASSEGGGSYNEQFF. In DNA form, the CDR3 reads TGTGCCAGCAGTGAAGGGGGGGGGTCCTACAATGAGCAGTTCTTC.

The chain couples TRBV5-8 to TRBJ2-1; weak D call: TRBD1 (6 bases). Germline values: CDR1 SGHTS, CDR2 YDEGEE. The ends were cut back, 4 bases at V and 0 bases at J, with 17 bases in the middle. The CDR3 runs 17 residues. CDR3 sequence reads: CASSGTGTSYSYNEQFF. CDR3 nucleotides: TGTGCCAGCAGCGGAACCGGGACAAGCTACTCCTACAATGAGCAGTTCTTC.

V and J are TRBV7-9 and TRBJ2-5, with 7 positions matching TRBD1. CDR3 length equals 14 residues. J lost 0 bases, V lost 5 bases, and 3 bases had no gene match. The germline gives CDR1 SEHNR, CDR2 FQNEAQ (reference sequence). The CDR3 reads CASSLQGNQETQYF. CDR3 in DNA: TGTGCCAGCAGCCTACAGGGGAACCAAGAGACCCAGTACTTC.

The rearrangement links TRBV19 to TRBJ2-5; D uncertain. V shed 5 bases and J shed 1 base, with 8 bases lying between them. From germline, CDR1 is LNHDA and CDR2 SQIVND (reference sequence). The CDR3 is 13 residues long. This chain's CDR3 is CASSYGTQETQYF. The DNA for the CDR3 is TGTGCCAGTAGTTACGGAACCCAAGAGACCCAGTACTTC.

The rearrangement joins TRBV19 to TRBJ2-1; the match to TRBD1 covers 7 bases. Germline V gives CDR1 LNHDA, CDR2 SQIVND (reference sequence). CDR3 length: 13 amino acids. V was clipped by 5 bases and J by 6 bases; unmatched bases: 4. The CDR3 reads CASSRAGGNEQFF. The CDR3 DNA sequence: TGTGCCAGTAGTCGTGCAGGGGGCAATGAGCAGTTCTTC. Based on the CDR3 plus reference TRBV19 and TRBJ2-1, the full variable domain is DGGITQSPKYLFRKEGQNVTLSCEQNLNHDAMYWYRQDPGQGLRLIYYSQIVNDFQKGDIAEGYSVSREKKESFPLTVTSAQKNPTAFYLCASSRAGGNEQFFGPGTRLTVL.

V usage is TRBV5-1 and J usage is TRBJ1-1; D uncertain. The germline gives CDR1 SGHRS, CDR2 YFSETQ. V was clipped by 2 bases and J by 4 bases, with 9 bases between them. There are 13 residues in the CDR3. For the CDR3, the DNA is TGCGCCAGCAGCTTAGAAGAGGCCACTGAAGCTTTCTTT. Its translation: CASSLEEATEAFF.

V is TRBV5-1 and J is TRBJ2-7; maybe TRBD2 (6 bases). V was trimmed by 4 bases and J by 4 bases, leaving 15 bases between them. The CDR3 is 14 amino acids. Germline loops: CDR1 SGHRS, CDR2 YFSETQ. CDR3 region: CASSPGLTAYEQYF. The CDR3 DNA reads TGCGCCAGCAGCCCAGGACTAACAGCTTACGAGCAGTACTTC.

The chain has TRBV10-3 and TRBJ2-7, with a weak D call TRBD1 (6 bases). Germline V gene sequence: CDR1 ENHRY, CDR2 SYGVKD. CDR3 length equals 15 residues. Trimming stripped 5 bases from V and 3 bases from J, with 17 bases between. CDR3 DNA: TGTGCCATCAGTCCGACGTCACAGGGTATCTACGAGCAGTACTTC. Amino acid sequence: CAISPTSQGIYEQYF.

The chain is built from TRBV7-3 and TRBJ2-1; D is tentatively TRBD1 or TRBD2 (6 bases each). V lost 4 bases and J lost 0, with 16 bases in between. Germline CDR1 is SGHTA and CDR2 is FQGTGA. This CDR3 is built from 17 residues. CDR3 amino acids: CASSSKGGPSSYNEQFF. CDR3 DNA: TGTGCCAGCAGCTCCAAAGGGGGGCCTAGCTCCTACAATGAGCAGTTCTTC.

Concerning this clone itself: The limits of the CDR3 on the DNA are not certain, so only TCRdb's listed CDR3 is given. The chain joins TRBV9 to TRBJ2-7. Counting both end residues, the CDR3 totals 14 amino acids. The germline CDR1 and CDR2 sequences are SGDLS and YYNGEE. This CDR3 is CASSVALGTGSLHF.

The chain has TRBV30 and TRBJ1-1; a possible D gene is TRBD1 (5 bases). CDR1 GTSNPN and CDR2 SVGIG come from the germline V gene (reference sequence). The CDR3 loop spans 12 amino acids. Trimming removed 2 bases at V and 9 bases at J, with 13 bases between. The CDR3 sequence: CAWSLEMGQAFF. CDR3 in DNA: TGTGCCTGGAGTTTGGAGATGGGACAAGCTTTCTTT.

The chain couples TRBV27 to TRBJ2-1; D perhaps matches TRBD1 (5 bases). This CDR3 contains 13 residues. Germline CDR1 MNHEY, CDR2 SMNVEV (reference sequence). V was cut by 4 bases and J by 6 bases, with 10 bases left in between. The CDR3 sequence: CASSSRDGNEQFF. The CDR3 DNA follows: TGTGCCAGCAGTTCCAGGGATGGCAATGAGCAGTTCTTC.

The genes are TRBV19 and TRBJ2-7, with a possible D match to TRBD1 (9 bases). The CDR3 sequence is 18 residues long. Trimming shortened V by 5 bases and J by 2 bases, and 25 bases separated the two germline ends. In germline, CDR1 is LNHDA, CDR2 SQIVND (reference sequence). CDR3 residues: CASSWGQGGSGTPYEQYF. Here the CDR3 DNA reads TGTGCCAGTAGTTGGGGACAGGGAGGTAGCGGGACCCCCTACGAGCAGTACTTC.

V gene TRBV7-3 combines with J gene TRBJ2-2; D assignment may be TRBD1 or TRBD2 (6 bases each). The CDR3 runs to 14 residues. The V and J ends lost 5 bases and 7 bases respectively, with 14 bases between them. In germline, CDR1 is SGHTA, CDR2 FQGTGA. The DNA for the CDR3 is TGTGCCAGCAGCCCGGGGGCGGCGGGCGGGGAGCTGTTTTTT. It codes for CASSPGAAGGELFF.

This chain uses TRBV9 with TRBJ1-2, with 7 bases fitting TRBD1. J gave up 8 bases and V 6 bases, and 19 bases lay outside the gene matches. The CDR3 contains 16 residues. Germline-derived CDR1 and CDR2 are SGDLS and YYNGEE. This chain's CDR3 is CASTVAPTGRAAGYTF. The CDR3 DNA reads as TGTGCCAGCACAGTGGCCCCGACAGGGCGCGCAGCCGGCTACACCTTC.

The chain employs TRBV5-1 and TRBJ2-1; D is possibly TRBD2 (5 bases). Germline assignment: CDR1 SGHRS and CDR2 YFSETQ. This CDR3 spans 16 amino acids. V shed 2 bases and J shed 0 bases, with 12 bases lying between them. Here the CDR3 DNA reads TGCGCCAGCAGCTTAACCCTGGACTTCTCCTACAATGAGCAGTTCTTC. This translates into CASSLTLDFSYNEQFF.

The V call is TRBV7-2, the J call TRBJ1-2, with 8 nucleotides matching TRBD1. Trimming cost V 5 bases and J 2 bases; bases outside gene matches: 7. Germline-derived CDR1 and CDR2 are SGHTA and FQGNSA. This CDR3 is 15 amino acids long. As DNA, the CDR3 is TGTGCCAGCAGCCCCGACAGGGGCACCAACTATGGCTACACCTTC. Residues: CASSPDRGTNYGYTF.

The chain links TRBV19 to TRBJ2-1; D is undetermined. The germline V and J ends were trimmed by 1 base and 3 bases, with 10 bases remaining between them. In germline, CDR1 is LNHDA, CDR2 SQIVND (reference sequence). The CDR3 is made up of 15 amino acids. CDR3 residues: CASSIAPQSYNEQFF. As DNA, the CDR3 is TGTGCCAGTAGTATAGCCCCACAGAGCTACAATGAGCAGTTCTTC.

A few counts support this clone. At the DNA level, this CDR3 is encoded by other sequences in the same sample as well. The V and J genes are TRBV6-1 and TRBJ1-1; 7 bases match TRBD1. Germline-derived CDR1 and CDR2 are MNHNS and SASEGT. The length of the CDR3 is 13 residues. Trimming cost V 10 bases and J 1 base; bases outside gene matches: 6. The CDR3 protein is CATRGGENTEAFF. The CDR3 nucleotides read TGTGCCACCAGAGGGGGCGAGAACACTGAAGCTTTCTTT.

The gene calls are TRBV28 and TRBJ2-3; D is unresolved. Germline CDR1 reads MDHEN; CDR2 reads SYDVKM. V was clipped by 7 bases and J by 2 bases, with 13 bases between them. This CDR3 spans 14 amino acids. The CDR3 DNA sequence: TGTGCCAGCACCACCGGAGTATTCACAGATACGCAGTATTTT. Amino acids: CASTTGVFTDTQYF.